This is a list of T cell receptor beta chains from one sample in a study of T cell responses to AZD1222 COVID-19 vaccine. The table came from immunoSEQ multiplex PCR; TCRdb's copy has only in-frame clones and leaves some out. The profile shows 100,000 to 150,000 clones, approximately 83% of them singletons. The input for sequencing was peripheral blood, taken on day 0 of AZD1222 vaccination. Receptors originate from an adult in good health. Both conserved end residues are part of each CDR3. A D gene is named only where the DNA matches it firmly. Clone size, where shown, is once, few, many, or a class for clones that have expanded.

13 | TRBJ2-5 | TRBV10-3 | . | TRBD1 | TGTGCCATCAGTGGGATGACAGGGGAGACCCAGTACTTC | CAISGMTGETQYF
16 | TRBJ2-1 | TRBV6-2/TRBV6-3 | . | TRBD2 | TGTGCCAGCAGCCTACCGGCGGGAGGGATCTACAATGAGCAGTTCTTC | CASSLPAGGIYNEQFF
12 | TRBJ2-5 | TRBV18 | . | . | TGTGCCAGCTCACCGTACCAAGAGACCCAGTACTTC | CASSPYQETQYF
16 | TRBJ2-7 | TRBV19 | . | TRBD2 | TGTGCCAGTAGTAGAGACAGACTAGCGGGAGCCTACGAGCAGTACTTC | CASSRDRLAGAYEQYF
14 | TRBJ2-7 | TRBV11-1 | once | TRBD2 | TGTGCCAGCAGCTGGAGCGGGGGTCCCTACGAGCAGTACTTC | CASSWSGGPYEQYF
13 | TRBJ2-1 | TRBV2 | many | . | TGTGCCAGCAGTGAACCCTTCCGAGATGAGCAGTTCTTC | CASSEPFRDEQFF
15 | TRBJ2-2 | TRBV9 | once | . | TGTGCCAGCAGCGTAGACGGAATTAACACCGGGGAGCTGTTTTTT | CASSVDGINTGELFF
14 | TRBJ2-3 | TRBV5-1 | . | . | TGCGCCAGCAGCTCAAGAGCTAGCACAGATACGCAGTATTTT | CASSSRASTDTQYF
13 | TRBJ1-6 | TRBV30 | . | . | TGTGCCCTGTGGACGCAGGACGATTCACCCCTCCACTTT | CALWTQDDSPLHF
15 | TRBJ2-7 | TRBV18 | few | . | TGTGCCAGCTCACCTGGGACTGGGACCCACTACGAGCAGTACTTC | CASSPGTGTHYEQYF
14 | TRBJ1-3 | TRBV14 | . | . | TGTGCCAGCAGCCCCTCTCTCACTGGAAACACCATATATTTT | CASSPSLTGNTIYF
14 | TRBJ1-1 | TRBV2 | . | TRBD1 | TGTGCCAGCGGTAGACAGGGGGCTCTTACTGAAGCTTTCTTT | CASGRQGALTEAFF
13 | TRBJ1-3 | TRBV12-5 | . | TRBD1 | TGTGCTAGTGGTTTACAGGGGGCGAACACCATATATTTT | CASGLQGANTIYF
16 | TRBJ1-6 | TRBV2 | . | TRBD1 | TGTGCCAGCAGTAAAGGGGAGGGGGCGCTTAATTCACCCCTCCACTTT | CASSKGEGALNSPLHF
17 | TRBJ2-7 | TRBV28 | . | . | TGTGCCAGCAGTGCCGCCGACCTGACTCGGAACTCCTACGAGCAGTACTTC | CASSAADLTRNSYEQYF
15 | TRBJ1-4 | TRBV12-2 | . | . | TGTGCAAGTCGCTTTTCCGGGACAGCTAATGAAAAACTGTTTTTT | CASRFSGTANEKLFF
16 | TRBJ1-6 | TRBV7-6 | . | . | TGTGCCAGCAGCTTAGACGAGGGGGCCTATAATTCACCCCTCCACTTT | CASSLDEGAYNSPLHF
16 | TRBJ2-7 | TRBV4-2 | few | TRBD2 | TGTGCCAGCAGCCAAGACGGGGCTAGCGGGGGGATCGAGCAGTACTTC | CASSQDGASGGIEQYF
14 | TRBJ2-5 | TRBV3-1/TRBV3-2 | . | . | TGTGCCAGCAGCCAATGGGACGGCGGGAAGACCCAGTACTTC | CASSQWDGGKTQYF
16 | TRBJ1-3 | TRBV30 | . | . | TGTGCCTGGAGTGTACCCGGGTTTAGCTCTGGAAACACCATATATTTT | CAWSVPGFSSGNTIYF
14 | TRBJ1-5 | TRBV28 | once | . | TGTGCCAGCAGCCCCCCCCACAGGGATCAGCCCCAGCATTTT | CASSPPHRDQPQHF
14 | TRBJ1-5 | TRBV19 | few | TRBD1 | TGTGCCAGTACCGGGACAGGGGGCAATCAGCCCCAGCATTTT | CASTGTGGNQPQHF
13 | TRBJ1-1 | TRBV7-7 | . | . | TGTGCTAGCAGCCGCGATACGAACACTGAAGCTTTCTTT | CASSRDTNTEAFF
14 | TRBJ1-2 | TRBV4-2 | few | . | TGTGCCAGCAGCCAAGACCAGGGTAGCTATGGCTACACCTTC | CASSQDQGSYGYTF
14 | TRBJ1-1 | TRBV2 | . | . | TGTGCCAGCACTCTCAGGGTGGTGTGGACTGAAGCTTTCTTT | CASTLRVVWTEAFF
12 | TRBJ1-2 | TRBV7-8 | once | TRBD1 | TGTGCCAGCAGCGAGACAGGGTGGGGCTACACCTTC | CASSETGWGYTF
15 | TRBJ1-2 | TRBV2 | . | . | TGTGCCAGCAGTGTATCACAGCAGCAGGGCTATGGCTACACCTTC | CASSVSQQQGYGYTF
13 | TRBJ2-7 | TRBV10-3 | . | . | TGTGCCATCAGTCCCAAAGGTCCTACAGAGCAGTACTTC | CAISPKGPTEQYF
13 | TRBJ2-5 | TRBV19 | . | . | TGTGCCAGTAGTAGATGGGGCTTTGAGACCCAGTACTTC | CASSRWGFETQYF
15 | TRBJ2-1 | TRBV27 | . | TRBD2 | TGTGCCAGCAGCCTAGCGGGAGGGGTACGCAATGAGCAGTTCTTC | CASSLAGGVRNEQFF
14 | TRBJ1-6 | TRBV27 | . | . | TGTGCCAGCAGTTTATCGGGGGGGAATTCACCCCTCCACTTT | CASSLSGGNSPLHF
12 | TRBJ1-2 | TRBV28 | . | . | TGTGCCAGCAGTCCAGCTGACTATGGCTACACCTTC | CASSPADYGYTF
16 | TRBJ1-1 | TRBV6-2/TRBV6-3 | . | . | TGTGCCAGCAGTTACTATACCCAGGGGACCGCACCTGAAGCTTTCTTT | CASSYYTQGTAPEAFF
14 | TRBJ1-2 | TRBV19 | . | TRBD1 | TGTGCCAGTAGCAACACAGGGGGCGACTATGGCTACACCTTC | CASSNTGGDYGYTF
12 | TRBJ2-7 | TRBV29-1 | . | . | TGCAGCGTGGGCGGGTTCTCCTACGAGCAGTACTTC | CSVGGFSYEQYF
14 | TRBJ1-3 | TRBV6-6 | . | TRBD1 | TGTGCCAGCAGGGACAGGGGGCTAGGAAACACCATATATTTT | CASRDRGLGNTIYF
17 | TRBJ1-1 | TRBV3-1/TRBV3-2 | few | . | TGTGCCAGCAGCCGAGACGCTGGCCCCGCGCTGAACACTGAAGCTTTCTTT | CASSRDAGPALNTEAFF